The 24 T cell receptor beta chains reported below all come from one sample, sequenced in a study of blood T cells in healthy people across ages. Sample-barcoded 5' priming and a J-beta primer mix drove a second PCR of about 6 to 11 cycles. From the 5' RACE reads, TCRdb called clonotypes with MiXCR, one entry per CDR3 protein. The sample records about 1,800,000 distinct CDR3 sequences, 25% to 30% being singletons. Specimen: blood. The receptors derive from a young woman in good health.

This clonotype was seen only once. One junction end does not reproduce the germline sequence, and a read error may be involved. This chain links TRBV11-1 with TRBJ2-1; 7 bases are shared with TRBD2. CDR1 is SGHAT, CDR2 FQDESV, per germline (reference sequence). The CDR3 loop spans 15 amino acids. CDR3 sequence (DNA): TGTGCCAGCAGCTTGTCAGGGCGGGGGTACAATAAGCAGTTCTTC. It encodes CASSLSGRGYNKQFF.

The chain joins TRBV27 to TRBJ2-2; the D is unclear. CDR1 and CDR2 from the germline V gene are MNHEY and SMNVEV (reference sequence). Trimming left V 0 bases short and J 4 bases short, with 6 bases between. The CDR3 length is 14 residues. The CDR3 protein is CASSLSWSTGELFF. The CDR3 region has the DNA TGTGCCAGCAGTTTATCGTGGAGCACCGGGGAGCTGTTTTTT.

The CDR3 coding sequence is TGCAGTGCTGTCCGACGGACGAATGAGCAGTTCTTC. It translates to CSAVRRTNEQFF. The chain employs TRBV20-1 and TRBJ2-1; no reliable D call. Between the trimmed V and J ends, which lost 5 bases and 7 bases, there was a span of 12 bases. The germline V gene has CDR1 DFQATT and CDR2 SNEGSKA (reference sequence). The CDR3 runs to 12 residues.

This clonotype showed up just a few times. The chain carries TRBV7-9 and TRBJ2-1; 8 nucleotides match TRBD2. CDR3 size: 15 residues. V shed 7 bases and J 5 bases; nucleotides not matched to a gene: 10. Germline assignment: CDR1 SEHNR and CDR2 FQNEAQ (reference sequence). CDR3 region: CASTVLAESNNEQFF. In nucleotides, the CDR3 is TGTGCCAGCACCGTACTAGCGGAATCCAACAATGAGCAGTTCTTC.

This rearrangement joins TRBV5-1 to TRBJ2-6; either TRBD1 or TRBD2 may supply D (6 bases each). V lost 2 bases and J 0 bases, leaving 15 bases between the germline ends. The CDR3 length is 18 residues. Germline lookup yields CDR1 SGHRS and CDR2 YFSETQ. The CDR3 is CASSFRGGVGSGANVLTF. The CDR3 DNA follows: TGCGCCAGCAGCTTCAGGGGCGGGGTCGGCTCTGGGGCCAACGTCCTGACTTTC.

This chain joins TRBV18 and TRBJ2-1; possible D gene TRBD2, 6 bases. Germline V CDR1 and CDR2: KGHSH, LQKENI. The CDR3 is 16 residues long. The ends were cut back, 0 bases at V and 7 bases at J, with 16 bases in the middle. In DNA, the CDR3 is TGTGCCAGCTCACCACCGGGCGGCGGGGTTACTAATGAGCAGTTCTTC. This codes for CASSPPGGGVTNEQFF.

Note on this clonotype: It may be a read error: a sequence one base away is much more abundant. This sequence joins TRBV15 and TRBJ2-1, with TRBD1 matching over 12 bases. The CDR3 spans 16 residues. CDR1 is LNHNV and CDR2 is YYDKDF in the germline V gene (reference sequence). The CDR3 protein is CTTSRGPGQGANEQFF. The CDR3 nucleotides are TGTACCACTAGCAGAGGACCGGGACAGGGGGCTAATGAGCAGTTCTTC.

This clonotype has only a few counts. The chain has TRBV5-1 and TRBJ1-2; TRBD1 matches at 9 bases. This CDR3 contains 15 residues. Unmatched junction bases numbered 11, after V lost 4 bases and J lost 7 bases. CDR1 is SGHRS, CDR2 YFSETQ, per germline. The CDR3 region is CASSPPGQGGCGYTF. DNA for the CDR3: TGCGCCAGCAGCCCCCCGGGACAGGGTGGGTGTGGCTACACCTTC. Variable domain in full (rest from reference TRBV5-1 and TRBJ1-2): KAGVTQTPRYLIKTRGQQVTLSCSPISGHRSVSWYQQTPGQGLQFLFEYFSETQRNKGNFPGRFSGRQFSNSRSEMNVSTLELGDSALYLCASSPPGQGGCGYTFGSGTRLTVV.

In this sample, this clonotype turned up many times. The chain is built from TRBV7-9 and TRBJ2-7; TRBD1 is a possible D gene (5 bases). Germline CDR1 reads SEHNR; CDR2 reads FQNEAQ (reference sequence). The V gene lost 1 base and the J gene lost 2 bases, with 18 bases spanning the gap. This CDR3 region has 17 residues. DNA of the CDR3: TGTGCCAGCAGCTTAGAGACCCATGCAGGGTTGCCCTACGAGCAGTACTTC. Its translation is CASSLETHAGLPYEQYF.

This clonotype was counted a few times. J is TRBJ2-5 and V is TRBV5-4, with 7 bases fitting TRBD2. Germline loops: CDR1 SGHNT, CDR2 YYREEE (reference sequence). V trimming: 3 bases; J trimming: 5 bases; junction bases outside the gene matches: 10. The CDR3 sequence is 15 residues long. The CDR3 DNA reads as TGTGCCAGCAGCTCTCCGGGACTATTGAGGGAGACCCAGTACTTC. It specifies CASSSPGLLRETQYF.

The sample holds many counts of this clonotype. This chain joins TRBV5-1 and TRBJ1-4; a possible D gene is TRBD1 (5 bases). The CDR3 is made up of 15 amino acids. The V gene's germline CDR1 is SGHRS and CDR2 YFSETQ. Between the trimmed V and J ends, which lost 1 base and 10 bases, there was a span of 17 bases. The CDR3 sequence is CASSLSGREGRKLFF. The CDR3 region has the DNA TGCGCCAGCAGCTTGAGCGGCAGGGAGGGGCGAAAACTGTTTTTT.

On this clonotype: One junction end does not reproduce the germline sequence, and a read error may be involved. V gene TRBV4-2 combines with J gene TRBJ1-4; 9 positions match TRBD1. There are 14 residues in the CDR3. CDR1 is LGHNA, CDR2 YNFKEQ, per germline. The CDR3 protein is CAGSPRQGGEKLFF. The DNA of the CDR3 is TGTGCCGGCAGCCCGCGACAGGGGGGAGAAAAACTGTTTTTT.

This clonotype was seen many times. This sequence joins TRBV10-2 and TRBJ1-2; D not resolved. Germline V lookup: CDR1 WSHSY, CDR2 SAAADI. The V and J ends lost 8 bases and 6 bases respectively, with 4 bases between them. The CDR3 is made up of 9 amino acids. CDR3 residues: CASVHGYTF. CDR3 in DNA: TGCGCCAGCGTCCATGGCTACACCTTC.

This clonotype appeared a few times. The chain joins TRBV28 to TRBJ2-7; TRBD2 matches at 7 bases. The CDR3 is 14 amino acids. Germline V gives CDR1 MDHEN, CDR2 SYDVKM. The J segment lost 2 bases and the V segment lost 5 bases, leaving 6 bases of the junction unmatched. DNA for the CDR3: TGTGCCAGCAGTGTTGGGAGGGTGGCCTACGAGCAGTACTTC. Residues: CASSVGRVAYEQYF.

This clonotype was counted only a few times. The chain links TRBV6-1 to TRBJ1-1; 9 bases are a match to TRBD1. Germline V gene data show CDR1 as MNHNS and CDR2 as SASEGT. This CDR3 region has 13 residues. The ends lost 10 bases at V and 3 bases at J; junction bases unmatched: 6. The CDR3 DNA reads TGTGCCAATACACAGGGGGCTGACACTGAAGCTTTCTTT. It yields the protein CANTQGADTEAFF.

Turning to this clonotype: An end of the junction differs from the germline gene, which may be a read error. This rearrangement joins TRBV19 to TRBJ2-1; possibly TRBD2 for D (6 bases). Germline values: CDR1 LNHDA, CDR2 SQIVND (reference sequence). The CDR3 runs to 14 residues. For the CDR3, the DNA is TGTGCCAGTAGTATATTGCAGGGAGGAAATGAGCGGTTCTTC. Translated, it gives CASSILQGGNERFF.

This clonotype was seen a few times. The rearrangement links TRBV29-1 to TRBJ1-5; D is perhaps TRBD1 (5 bases). Deletions cut 6 bases from V and 3 bases from J, with 12 bases between. The CDR3 covers 13 residues. From germline, CDR1 is SQVTM and CDR2 ANQGSEA. The CDR3 DNA sequence: TGCAGCGTGGTGGAGGGGATCAATCAGCCCCAGCATTTT. Translation: CSVVEGINQPQHF.

The J gene is TRBJ1-2, the V gene TRBV30, with 9 positions matching TRBD1. The CDR3 is 13 residues long. The V segment lost 8 bases and the J segment 4 bases; nucleotides outside the gene matches: 8. CDR1 is GTSNPN, CDR2 SVGIG, per germline (reference sequence). The CDR3 sequence: CAVTGGELYGYTF. CDR3 DNA sequence: TGTGCCGTAACAGGGGGCGAGCTCTATGGCTACACCTTC.

The chain joins TRBV7-9 to TRBJ2-1; TRBD2 agrees at 9 bases. In germline, CDR1 is SEHNR, CDR2 FQNEAQ (reference sequence). The CDR3 consists of 15 residues. The V and J ends lost 3 bases and 10 bases, in that order; junction bases with no gene match: 10. This chain's CDR3 is CASSLFSGSQREQFF. In nucleotides, the CDR3 is TGTGCCAGCAGCTTGTTTAGCGGGAGTCAGCGGGAGCAGTTCTTC.

With regard to this clonotype: The junction differs from germline at one of its ends, possibly a read error. The chain couples TRBV4-1 to TRBJ1-1; D gene unclear. This CDR3 is built from 18 residues. CDR1 MGHRA and CDR2 YSYEKL come from the germline V gene. This CDR3 reads CTSSQVSRHTGMDTEAFF. DNA for the CDR3: TGCACCAGCAGCCAAGTATCACGCCACACGGGGATGGACACTGAAGCTTTCTTT.

This clonotype has only a few counts. The chain combines TRBV7-2 with TRBJ1-4; TRBD1 might be the D (6 bases). The CDR3 runs 15 residues. V gave up 4 bases and J gave up 1 base, with 10 bases separating them. The germline gives CDR1 SGHTA, CDR2 FQGNSA. Written as DNA, the CDR3 is TGTGCCAGCAGCTCCCAGGGGCGAACTAATGAAAAACTGTTTTTT. It translates to CASSSQGRTNEKLFF. Full variable domain (rest looked up from reference TRBV7-2 and TRBJ1-4): GAGVSQSPSNKVTEKGKDVELRCDPISGHTALYWYRQSLGQGLEFLIYFQGNSAPDKSGLPSDRFSAERTGGSVSTLTIQRTQQEDSAVYLCASSSQGRTNEKLFFGSGTQLSVL.

In its sample, this clonotype was seen many times. The chain joins TRBV10-3 to TRBJ2-4, with 9 nucleotides matching TRBD2. Germline lookup yields CDR1 ENHRY and CDR2 SYGVKD. V trimming: 4 bases; J trimming: 5 bases; junction bases outside the gene matches: 9. The CDR3 is 16 residues long. This CDR3 reads CAISGGLAGAENIQYF. The CDR3 bases are TGTGCCATCAGTGGGGGACTAGCTGGGGCCGAAAACATTCAGTACTTC.

The table lists this clonotype with a few counts. V usage is TRBV28 and J usage is TRBJ2-1, with D maybe TRBD1 (5 bases). Trimming took off 6 bases at V and 5 bases at J, with 23 bases between the two ends. CDR3 size: 17 residues. The germline V gene encodes CDR1 MDHEN and CDR2 SYDVKM. The CDR3 DNA reads as TGTGCCAGCAGCCCCCCCGGCCCGCAGGTGACAGACAATGAGCAGTTCTTC. It translates to CASSPPGPQVTDNEQFF.

This clonotype turned up a few times. The chain couples TRBV7-9 to TRBJ1-1; D remains ambiguous. Germline V gene lookup returns CDR1 SEHNR and CDR2 FQNEAQ (reference sequence). The CDR3 has 13 residues. Trimming left V 4 bases short and J 5 bases short, with 11 bases between. CDR3 sequence reads: CASSYEMGTEAFF. CDR3 nucleotide sequence: TGTGCCAGCAGCTACGAGATGGGAACTGAAGCTTTCTTT.